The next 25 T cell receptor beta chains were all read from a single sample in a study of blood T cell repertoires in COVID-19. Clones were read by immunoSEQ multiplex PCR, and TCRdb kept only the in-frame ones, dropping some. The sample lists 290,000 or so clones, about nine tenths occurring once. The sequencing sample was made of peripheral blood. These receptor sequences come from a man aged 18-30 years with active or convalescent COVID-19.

CDR3 residues: CASSPGGSRLFF. CDR3 nucleotides: TGTGCCAGCTCACCCGGAGGGAGCAGACTGTTTTTT. This rearrangement joins TRBV18 to TRBJ1-4; no reliable D call. The CDR3 has 12 amino acids. Trimming stripped 3 bases from V and 13 bases from J, with 12 bases between. The germline V gene encodes CDR1 KGHSH and CDR2 LQKENI.

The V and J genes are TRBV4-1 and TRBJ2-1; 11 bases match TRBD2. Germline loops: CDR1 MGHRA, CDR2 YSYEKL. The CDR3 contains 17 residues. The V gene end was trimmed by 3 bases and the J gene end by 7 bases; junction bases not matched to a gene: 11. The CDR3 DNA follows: TGCGCCAGCAGCCACACAGCGGTCCCTAGCGGGAGGAATGAGCAGTTCTTC. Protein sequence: CASSHTAVPSGRNEQFF.

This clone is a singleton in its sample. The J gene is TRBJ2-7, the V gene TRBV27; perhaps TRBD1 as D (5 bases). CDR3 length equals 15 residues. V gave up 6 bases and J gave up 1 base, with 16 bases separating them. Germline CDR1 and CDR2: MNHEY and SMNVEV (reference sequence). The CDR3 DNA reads TGTGCCAGCAGGTCAAGACAGACTTTATCCTACGAGCAGTACTTC. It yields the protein CASRSRQTLSYEQYF.

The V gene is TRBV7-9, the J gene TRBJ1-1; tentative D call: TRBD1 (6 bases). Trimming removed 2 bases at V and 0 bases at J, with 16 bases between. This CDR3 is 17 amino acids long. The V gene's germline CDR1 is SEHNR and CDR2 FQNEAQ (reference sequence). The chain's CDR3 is CASSLWEGTFLNTEAFF. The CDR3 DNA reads TGTGCCAGCAGCTTATGGGAGGGGACATTCCTGAACACTGAAGCTTTCTTT.

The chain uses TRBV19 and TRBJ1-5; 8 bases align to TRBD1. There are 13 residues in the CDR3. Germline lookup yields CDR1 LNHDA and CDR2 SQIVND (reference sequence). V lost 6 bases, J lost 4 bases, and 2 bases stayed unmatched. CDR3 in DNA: TGTGCCAGTAGGGACAGGGCAAATCAGCCCCAGCATTTT. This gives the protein CASRDRANQPQHF.

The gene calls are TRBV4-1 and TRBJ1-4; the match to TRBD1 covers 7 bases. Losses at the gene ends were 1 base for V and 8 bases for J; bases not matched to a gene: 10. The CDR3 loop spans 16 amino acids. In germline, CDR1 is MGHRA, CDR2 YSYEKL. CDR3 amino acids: CASSQGDSPRDEKLFF. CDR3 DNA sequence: TGCGCCAGCAGCCAAGGGGACAGTCCAAGGGACGAAAAACTGTTTTTT.

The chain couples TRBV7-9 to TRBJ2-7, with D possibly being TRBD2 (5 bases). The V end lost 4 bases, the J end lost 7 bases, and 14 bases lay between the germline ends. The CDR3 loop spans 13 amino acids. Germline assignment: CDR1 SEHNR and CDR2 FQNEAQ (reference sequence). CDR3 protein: CASSYTDFGEQYF. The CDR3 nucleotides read TGTGCCAGCAGCTACACGGACTTCGGGGAGCAGTACTTC.

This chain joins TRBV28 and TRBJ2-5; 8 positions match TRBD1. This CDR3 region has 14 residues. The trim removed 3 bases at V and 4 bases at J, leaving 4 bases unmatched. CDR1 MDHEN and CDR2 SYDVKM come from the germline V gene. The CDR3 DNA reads TGTGCCAGCAGTTTGATAGGACAGGGAGAGACCCAGTACTTC. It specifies CASSLIGQGETQYF.

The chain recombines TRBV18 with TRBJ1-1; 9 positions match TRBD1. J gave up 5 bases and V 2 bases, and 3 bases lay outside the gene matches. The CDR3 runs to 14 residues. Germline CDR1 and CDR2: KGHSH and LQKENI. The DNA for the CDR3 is TGTGCCAGCTCACCAGGGACAGGGATAACTGAAGCTTTCTTT. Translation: CASSPGTGITEAFF. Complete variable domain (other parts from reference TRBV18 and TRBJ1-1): NAGVMQNPRHLVRRRGQEARLRCSPMKGHSHVYWYRQLPEEGLKFMVYLQKENIIDESGMPKERFSAEFPKEGPSILRIQQVVRGDSAAYFCASSPGTGITEAFFGQGTRLTVV.

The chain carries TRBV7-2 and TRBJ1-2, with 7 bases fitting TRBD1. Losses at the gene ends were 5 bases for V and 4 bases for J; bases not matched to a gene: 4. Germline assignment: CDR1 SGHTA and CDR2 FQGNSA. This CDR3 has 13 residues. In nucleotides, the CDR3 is TGTGCCAGCAGCGTGACAGGGACCTATGGCTACACCTTC. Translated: CASSVTGTYGYTF. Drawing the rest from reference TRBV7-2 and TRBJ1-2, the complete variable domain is GAGVSQSPSNKVTEKGKDVELRCDPISGHTALYWYRQSLGQGLEFLIYFQGNSAPDKSGLPSDRFSAERTGGSVSTLTIQRTQQEDSAVYLCASSVTGTYGYTFGSGTRLTVV.

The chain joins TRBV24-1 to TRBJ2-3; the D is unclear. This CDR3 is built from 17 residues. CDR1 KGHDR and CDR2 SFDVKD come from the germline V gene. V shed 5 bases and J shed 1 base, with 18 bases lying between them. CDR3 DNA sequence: TGTGCCACCAGTGCCTTACGTCCCGCGCACCGCACAGATACGCAGTATTTT. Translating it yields CATSALRPAHRTDTQYF.

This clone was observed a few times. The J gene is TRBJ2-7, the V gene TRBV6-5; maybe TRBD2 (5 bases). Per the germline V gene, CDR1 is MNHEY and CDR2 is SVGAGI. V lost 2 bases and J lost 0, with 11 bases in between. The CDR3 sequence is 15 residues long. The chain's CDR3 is CASSYSGVPSYEQYF. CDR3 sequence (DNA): TGTGCCAGCAGTTACAGCGGAGTCCCCTCCTACGAGCAGTACTTC.

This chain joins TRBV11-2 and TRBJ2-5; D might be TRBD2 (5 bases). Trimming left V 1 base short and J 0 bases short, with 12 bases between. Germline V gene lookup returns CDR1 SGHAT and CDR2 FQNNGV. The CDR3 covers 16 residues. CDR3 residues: CASSLVVGVYQETQYF. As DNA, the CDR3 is TGTGCCAGCAGCTTAGTAGTCGGGGTGTACCAAGAGACCCAGTACTTC.

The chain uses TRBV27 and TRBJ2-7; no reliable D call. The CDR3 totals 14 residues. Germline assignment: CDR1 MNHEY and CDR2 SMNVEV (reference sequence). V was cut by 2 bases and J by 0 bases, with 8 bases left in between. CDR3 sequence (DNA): TGTGCCAGCAGTTTAATTGCTAGCTCCTACGAGCAGTACTTC. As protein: CASSLIASSYEQYF.

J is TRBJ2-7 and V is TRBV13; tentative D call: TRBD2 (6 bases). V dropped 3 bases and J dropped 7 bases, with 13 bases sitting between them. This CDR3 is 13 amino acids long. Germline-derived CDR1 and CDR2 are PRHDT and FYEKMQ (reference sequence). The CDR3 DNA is TGTGCCAGCAGCTTCGGCGGGACGGGTGAGCAGTACTTC. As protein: CASSFGGTGEQYF.

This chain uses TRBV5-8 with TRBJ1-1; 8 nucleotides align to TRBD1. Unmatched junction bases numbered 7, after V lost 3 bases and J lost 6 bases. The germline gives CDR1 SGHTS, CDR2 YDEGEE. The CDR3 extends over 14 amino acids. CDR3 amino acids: CASSSLTGVAEAFF. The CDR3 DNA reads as TGTGCCAGCAGCTCTTTGACAGGGGTCGCTGAAGCTTTCTTT.

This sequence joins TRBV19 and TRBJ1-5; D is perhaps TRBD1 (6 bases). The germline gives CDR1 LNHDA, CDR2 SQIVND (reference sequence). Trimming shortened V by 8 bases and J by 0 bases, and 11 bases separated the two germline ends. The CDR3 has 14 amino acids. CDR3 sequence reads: CASEDSYSNQPQHF. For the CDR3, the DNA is TGTGCCAGTGAGGACAGTTATAGCAATCAGCCCCAGCATTTT.

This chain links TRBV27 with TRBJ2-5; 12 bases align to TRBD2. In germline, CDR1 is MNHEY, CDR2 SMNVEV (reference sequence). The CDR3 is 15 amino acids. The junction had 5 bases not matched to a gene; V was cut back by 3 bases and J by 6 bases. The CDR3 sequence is CASSLTSGSLKTQYF. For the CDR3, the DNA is TGTGCCAGCAGTTTGACTAGCGGGAGTTTAAAGACCCAGTACTTC.

CDR3 DNA: TGTGCCACCAGTGACGGGACTACCAGCGGAGATACGCAGTATTTT. It yields the protein CATSDGTTSGDTQYF. V usage is TRBV24-1 and J usage is TRBJ2-3; 7 nucleotides line up with TRBD2. This CDR3 has 15 residues. Trimming at V came to 4 bases and at J to 5 bases, leaving 8 bases not matched to a gene. Germline V gene lookup returns CDR1 KGHDR and CDR2 SFDVKD.

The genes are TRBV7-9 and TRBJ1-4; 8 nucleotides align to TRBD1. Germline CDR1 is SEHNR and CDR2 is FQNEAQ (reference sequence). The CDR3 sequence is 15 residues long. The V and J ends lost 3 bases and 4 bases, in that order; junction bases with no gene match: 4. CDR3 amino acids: CASSFGQGGNEKLFF. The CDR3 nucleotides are TGTGCCAGCAGCTTTGGACAGGGCGGTAATGAAAAACTGTTTTTT.

Here the CDR3 reads CASSFYSGASYEQYF. CDR3 sequence (DNA): TGTGCCAGCAGCTTCTACAGTGGGGCCTCCTACGAGCAGTACTTC. This rearrangement joins TRBV11-2 to TRBJ2-7, with D perhaps matching TRBD1 (5 bases). V was clipped by 3 bases and J by 0 bases, with 12 bases between them. CDR1 SGHAT and CDR2 FQNNGV come from the germline V gene. The CDR3 sequence is 15 residues long. The full variable domain, its missing parts supplied by reference TRBV11-2 and TRBJ2-7, is EAGVAQSPRYKIIEKRQSVAFWCNPISGHATLYWYQQILGQGPKLLIQFQNNGVVDDSQLPKDRFSAERLKGVDSTLKIQPAKLEDSAVYLCASSFYSGASYEQYFGPGTRLTVT.

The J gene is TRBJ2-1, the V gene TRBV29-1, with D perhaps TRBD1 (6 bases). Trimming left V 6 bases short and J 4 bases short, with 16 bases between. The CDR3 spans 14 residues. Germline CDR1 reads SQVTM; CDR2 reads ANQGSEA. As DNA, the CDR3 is TGCAGCGTCGCCGGGACATCAGAGTACAATGAGCAGTTCTTC. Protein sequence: CSVAGTSEYNEQFF.

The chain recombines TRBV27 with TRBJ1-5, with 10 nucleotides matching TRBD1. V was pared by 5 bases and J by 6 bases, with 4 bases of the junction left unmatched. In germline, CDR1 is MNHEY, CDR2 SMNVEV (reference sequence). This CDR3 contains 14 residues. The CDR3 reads CASSPGQGGQPQHF. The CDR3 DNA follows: TGTGCCAGCAGTCCAGGACAGGGGGGTCAGCCCCAGCATTTT.

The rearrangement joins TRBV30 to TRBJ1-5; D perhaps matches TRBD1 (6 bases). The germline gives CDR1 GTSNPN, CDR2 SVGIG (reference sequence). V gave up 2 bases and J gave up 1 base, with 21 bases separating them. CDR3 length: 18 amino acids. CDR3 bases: TGTGCCTGGAGTAAAGGCAGGGGAGCGAGGGAGAGCAATCAGCCCCAGCATTTT. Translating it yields CAWSKGRGARESNQPQHF.

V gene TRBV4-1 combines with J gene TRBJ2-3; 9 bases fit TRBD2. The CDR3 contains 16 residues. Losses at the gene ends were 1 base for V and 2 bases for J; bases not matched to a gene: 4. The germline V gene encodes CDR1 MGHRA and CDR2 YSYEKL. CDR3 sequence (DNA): TGCGCCAGCAGCCAAGTGCGGGGGGGAATCACAGATACGCAGTATTTT. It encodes CASSQVRGGITDTQYF.